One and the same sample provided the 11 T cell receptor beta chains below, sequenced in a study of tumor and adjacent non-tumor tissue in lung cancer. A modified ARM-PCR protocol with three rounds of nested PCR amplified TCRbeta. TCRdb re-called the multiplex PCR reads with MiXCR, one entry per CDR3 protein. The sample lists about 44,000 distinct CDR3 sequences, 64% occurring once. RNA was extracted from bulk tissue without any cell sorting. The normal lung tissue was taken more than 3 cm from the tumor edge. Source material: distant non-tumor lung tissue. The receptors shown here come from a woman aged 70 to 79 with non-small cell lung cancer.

CDR3 protein: CASSLSPRLGATNEKLFF. The DNA for the CDR3 is TGCGCCAGCAGCTTGAGCCCGCGGCTGGGGGCAACTAATGAAAAACTGTTTTTT. V and J are TRBV5-1 and TRBJ1-4; perhaps TRBD1 as D (5 bases). The CDR3 contains 18 residues. V lost 1 base to trimming and J lost 0 bases, with 16 bases between them. CDR1 and CDR2 from the germline V gene are SGHRS and YFSETQ. The full variable domain, its missing parts supplied by reference TRBV5-1 and TRBJ1-4, is KAGVTQTPRYLIKTRGQQVTLSCSPISGHRSVSWYQQTPGQGLQFLFEYFSETQRNKGNFPGRFSGRQFSNSRSEMNVSTLELGDSALYLCASSLSPRLGATNEKLFFGSGTQLSVL.

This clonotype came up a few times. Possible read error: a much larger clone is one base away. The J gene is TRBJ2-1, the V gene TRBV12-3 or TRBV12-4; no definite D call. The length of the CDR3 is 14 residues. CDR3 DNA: TGTGCCAGCAGTTTCACCGGCGACAACAATGAGCATTTCTTC. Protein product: CASSFTGDNNEHFF.

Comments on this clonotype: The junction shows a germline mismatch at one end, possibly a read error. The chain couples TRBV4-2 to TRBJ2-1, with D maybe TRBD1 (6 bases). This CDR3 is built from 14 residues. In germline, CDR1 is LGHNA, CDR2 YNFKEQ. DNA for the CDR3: TGTGTCAGCAGCCAAGCCGCAGGGGACGGGGAGCAGTTCTTC. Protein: CVSSQAAGDGEQFF.

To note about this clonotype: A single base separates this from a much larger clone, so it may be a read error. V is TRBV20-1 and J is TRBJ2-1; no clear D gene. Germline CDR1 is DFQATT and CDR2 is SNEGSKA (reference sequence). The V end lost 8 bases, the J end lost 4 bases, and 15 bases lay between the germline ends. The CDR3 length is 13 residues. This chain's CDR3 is CSLRSDLYNEQFF. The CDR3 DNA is TGCAGTTTAAGGAGCGATTTATACAATGAGCAGTTCTTC.

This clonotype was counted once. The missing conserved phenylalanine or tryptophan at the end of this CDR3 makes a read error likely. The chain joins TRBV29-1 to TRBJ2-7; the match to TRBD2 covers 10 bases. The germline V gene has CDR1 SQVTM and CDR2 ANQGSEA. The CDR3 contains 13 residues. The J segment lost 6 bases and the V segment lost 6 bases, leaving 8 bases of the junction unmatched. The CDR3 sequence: CSVSSGSLGEQYI. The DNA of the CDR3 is TGCAGCGTCTCTAGCGGGAGCCTTGGCGAGCAGTACATC.

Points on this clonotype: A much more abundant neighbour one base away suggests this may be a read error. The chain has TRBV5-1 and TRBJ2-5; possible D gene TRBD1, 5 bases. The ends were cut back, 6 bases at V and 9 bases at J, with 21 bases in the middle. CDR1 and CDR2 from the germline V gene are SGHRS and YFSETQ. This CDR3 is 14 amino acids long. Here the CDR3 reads CASNAVPTEGAQYF. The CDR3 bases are TGCGCCAGCAATGCGGTGCCCACAGAAGGGGCCCAGTACTTC.

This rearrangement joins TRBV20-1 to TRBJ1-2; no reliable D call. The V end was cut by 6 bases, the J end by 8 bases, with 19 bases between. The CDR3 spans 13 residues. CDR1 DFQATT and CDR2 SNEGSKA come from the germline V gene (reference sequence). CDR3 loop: CSAPEVVAMGYTF. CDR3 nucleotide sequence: TGCAGTGCCCCTGAAGTCGTAGCTATGGGCTACACCTTC.

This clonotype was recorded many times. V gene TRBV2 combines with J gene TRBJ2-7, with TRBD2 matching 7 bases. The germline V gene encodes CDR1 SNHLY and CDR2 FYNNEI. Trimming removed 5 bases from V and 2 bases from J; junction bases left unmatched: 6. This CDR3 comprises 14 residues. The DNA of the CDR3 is TGTGCCAGCAGTACGGGACTATCACCCTACGAGCAGTACTTC. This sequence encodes CASSTGLSPYEQYF.

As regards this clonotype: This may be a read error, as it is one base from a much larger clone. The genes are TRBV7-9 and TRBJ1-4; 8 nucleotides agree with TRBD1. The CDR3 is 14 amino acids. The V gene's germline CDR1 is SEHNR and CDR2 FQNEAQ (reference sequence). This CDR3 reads CASSFGQGGEKLSF. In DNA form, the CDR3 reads TGTGCCAGCAGCTTCGGACAGGGAGGCGAAAAACTGTCTTTT.

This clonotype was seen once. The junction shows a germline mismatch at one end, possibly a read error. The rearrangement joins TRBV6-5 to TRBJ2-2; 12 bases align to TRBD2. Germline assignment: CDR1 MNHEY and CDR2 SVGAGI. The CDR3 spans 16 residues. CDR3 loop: CAGSHSTSGRPGELFF. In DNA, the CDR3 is TGTGCCGGCAGTCACTCGACTAGCGGGAGACCCGGGGAGCTGTTTTTT.

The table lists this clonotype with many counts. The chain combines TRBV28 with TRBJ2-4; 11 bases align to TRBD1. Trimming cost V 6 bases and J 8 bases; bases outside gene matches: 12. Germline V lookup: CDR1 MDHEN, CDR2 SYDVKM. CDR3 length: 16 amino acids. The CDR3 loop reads CASRPEDRGLRYIQYF. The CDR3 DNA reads TGTGCCAGCAGACCCGAGGACAGGGGGCTAAGGTACATTCAGTACTTC.